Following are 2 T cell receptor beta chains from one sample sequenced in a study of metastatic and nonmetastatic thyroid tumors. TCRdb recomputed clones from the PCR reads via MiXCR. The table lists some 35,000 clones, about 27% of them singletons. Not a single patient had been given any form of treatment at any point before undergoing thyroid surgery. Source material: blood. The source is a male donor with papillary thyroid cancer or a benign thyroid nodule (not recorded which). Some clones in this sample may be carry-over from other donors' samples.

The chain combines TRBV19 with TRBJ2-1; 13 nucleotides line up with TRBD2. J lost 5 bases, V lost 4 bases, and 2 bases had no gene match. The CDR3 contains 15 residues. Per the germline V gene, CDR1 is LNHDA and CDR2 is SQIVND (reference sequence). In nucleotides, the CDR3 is TGTGCCAGTAGTAGACTAGCGGGAGGAGACAATGAGCAGTTCTTC. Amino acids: CASSRLAGGDNEQFF.

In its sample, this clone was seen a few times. CDR3 region: CASSIESHRELFF. The CDR3 nucleotides read TGTGCCAGTAGTATAGAGAGCCACCGGGAGCTGTTTTTT. V gene TRBV19 combines with J gene TRBJ2-2; no definite D call. Trimming took off 0 bases at V and 9 bases at J, with 8 bases between the two ends. This CDR3 is 13 amino acids long. Germline values: CDR1 LNHDA, CDR2 SQIVND (reference sequence).